Listed below are T cell receptor beta chains from one sample, sequenced in a study of cytomegalovirus exposure and HLA in healthy donors. The data were produced by immunoSEQ multiplex PCR, yet TCRdb's version contains in-frame clones alone and is incomplete. The sample has about 85,000 clones, about 80% seen once. The sequencing sample was made of PBMCs. All receptors come from a man aged 50-60 years in good health and CMV-seropositive. The CDR3 runs from the conserved cysteine through the conserved F or W. Each record gives: J gene, V gene, clone size, D gene, CDR3 DNA, CDR3 protein. D genes are given only for firm matches. Some rows mark clone size as missing; the rest say once, few, many or name a class of expanded clone.

j_gene: TRBJ2-3
v_gene: TRBV5-6
abundance: NA
d_gene: TRBD2
CDR3nt: TGTGCCAGCAGGGTAGCGGGTGCCAGCACAGATACGCAGTATTTT
CDR3aa: CASRVAGASTDTQYF

j_gene: TRBJ1-6
v_gene: TRBV5-6
abundance: NA
d_gene: NA
CDR3nt: TGTGCCAGCAGCTTGGGAGAGGGGGTAAATTCACCCCTCCACTTT
CDR3aa: CASSLGEGVNSPLHF

j_gene: TRBJ2-2
v_gene: TRBV19
abundance: few
d_gene: TRBD2
CDR3nt: TGTGCCAGTATCGCGGGAGGGCCCGGGGAGCTGTTTTTT
CDR3aa: CASIAGGPGELFF

j_gene: TRBJ2-1
v_gene: TRBV5-1
abundance: NA
d_gene: TRBD2
CDR3nt: TGCGCCAGCAGCTTGAGGACTAGCGCTTACAATGAGCAGTTCTTC
CDR3aa: CASSLRTSAYNEQFF

j_gene: TRBJ1-5
v_gene: TRBV19
abundance: few
d_gene: NA
CDR3nt: TGTGCCAGTAGTCCAGGGATGGCCTTGACCCAGCATTTT
CDR3aa: CASSPGMALTQHF

j_gene: TRBJ2-6
v_gene: TRBV7-9
abundance: NA
d_gene: NA
CDR3nt: TGTGCCAGCAGCCCATCTGGGGCCAACGTCCTGACTTTC
CDR3aa: CASSPSGANVLTF

j_gene: TRBJ2-1
v_gene: TRBV19
abundance: NA
d_gene: TRBD2
CDR3nt: TGTGCCAGTAGTACGACTAGCAACCATGAGCAGTTCTTC
CDR3aa: CASSTTSNHEQFF

j_gene: TRBJ2-3
v_gene: TRBV5-4
abundance: NA
d_gene: TRBD1
CDR3nt: TGTGCCAGCAGCTCAGCGGACAGGATAGGTACGCAGTATTTT
CDR3aa: CASSSADRIGTQYF

j_gene: TRBJ1-5
v_gene: TRBV5-5
abundance: few
d_gene: TRBD1
CDR3nt: TGTGCCAGCAGTCCGGACAGGGGGCGAAGCAATCAGCCCCAGCATTTT
CDR3aa: CASSPDRGRSNQPQHF

j_gene: TRBJ1-5
v_gene: TRBV2
abundance: NA
d_gene: TRBD1
CDR3nt: TGTGCCAGCCGACGAGACAGGGTCAATGGCAATCAGCCCCAGCATTTT
CDR3aa: CASRRDRVNGNQPQHF

j_gene: TRBJ2-2
v_gene: TRBV5-1
abundance: NA
d_gene: NA
CDR3nt: TGCGCCAGCAGCTTGGTAGGGTCCTGGGGCAGGACGAACACCGGGGAGCTGTTTTTT
CDR3aa: CASSLVGSWGRTNTGELFF

j_gene: TRBJ2-2
v_gene: TRBV10-3
abundance: once
d_gene: NA
CDR3nt: TGTGCCATCAGTGATATAGGAGTGACAGGGAACACCGGGGAGCTGTTTTTT
CDR3aa: CAISDIGVTGNTGELFF

j_gene: TRBJ2-7
v_gene: TRBV19
abundance: NA
d_gene: TRBD2
CDR3nt: TGTGCCAGTAGTCCCCGGACTAGCTCCTACGAGCAGTACTTC
CDR3aa: CASSPRTSSYEQYF

j_gene: TRBJ2-7
v_gene: TRBV7-9
abundance: few
d_gene: TRBD1
CDR3nt: TGTGCCAGCAGCCCGGGGACAGGCTACGAGCAGTACTTC
CDR3aa: CASSPGTGYEQYF

j_gene: TRBJ2-7
v_gene: TRBV7-2
abundance: NA
d_gene: TRBD2
CDR3nt: TGTGCCAGCAGACCTAGCGGGGCCTACGAGCAGTACTTC
CDR3aa: CASRPSGAYEQYF

j_gene: TRBJ2-7
v_gene: TRBV29-1
abundance: NA
d_gene: NA
CDR3nt: TGCAGCGTTGCAGGTCCCGATCGGGGAAATACCTACGAGCAGTACTTC
CDR3aa: CSVAGPDRGNTYEQYF

j_gene: TRBJ1-2
v_gene: TRBV19
abundance: medium-sized
d_gene: NA
CDR3nt: TGTGCCAGTAGTATCTCTTCGGGAGGCTACACCTTC
CDR3aa: CASSISSGGYTF

j_gene: TRBJ1-3
v_gene: TRBV18
abundance: few
d_gene: NA
CDR3nt: TGTGCCAGCTCACCACTGGAGTCTGGAAACACCATATATTTT
CDR3aa: CASSPLESGNTIYF

j_gene: TRBJ1-2
v_gene: TRBV25-1
abundance: NA
d_gene: NA
CDR3nt: TGTGCCAGCAGTGAATTAAACGGGTATGGCTACACCTTC
CDR3aa: CASSELNGYGYTF

j_gene: TRBJ1-4
v_gene: TRBV7-9
abundance: NA
d_gene: TRBD1
CDR3nt: TGTGCCAGCAGCTTAGCCTCCGGGACAGGGGACGAAAAACTGTTTTTT
CDR3aa: CASSLASGTGDEKLFF

j_gene: TRBJ2-7
v_gene: TRBV6-6
abundance: NA
d_gene: TRBD1
CDR3nt: TGTGCCAGCATCCCCGGGACAGGGGGCGGTGAGCAGTACTTC
CDR3aa: CASIPGTGGGEQYF

j_gene: TRBJ2-5
v_gene: TRBV7-2
abundance: few
d_gene: TRBD1
CDR3nt: TGTGCCAGCAGCGTCGACAGGGCCGGAGAGACCCAGTACTTC
CDR3aa: CASSVDRAGETQYF

j_gene: TRBJ1-3
v_gene: TRBV18
abundance: NA
d_gene: NA
CDR3nt: TGTGCCAGCTCACCAAAGACAGGCTCTGGAAACACCATATATTTT
CDR3aa: CASSPKTGSGNTIYF

j_gene: TRBJ2-7
v_gene: TRBV5-6
abundance: NA
d_gene: NA
CDR3nt: TGTGCCAGCAGCCCAGGACTATTCTACGAGCAGTACTTC
CDR3aa: CASSPGLFYEQYF

j_gene: TRBJ1-5
v_gene: TRBV28
abundance: NA
d_gene: NA
CDR3nt: TGTGCCAGCAGTTTTAACGTTTTCTCGGGGAATCAGCCCCAGCATTTT
CDR3aa: CASSFNVFSGNQPQHF

j_gene: TRBJ2-6
v_gene: TRBV6-1
abundance: NA
d_gene: NA
CDR3nt: TGTGCCAGCGGTGGAGCAAGAGACTCTGGGGCCAACGTCCTGACTTTC
CDR3aa: CASGGARDSGANVLTF

j_gene: TRBJ1-1
v_gene: TRBV14
abundance: NA
d_gene: NA
CDR3nt: TGTGCCAGCAGCCGAACGCCGGGGACTGAAGCTTTCTTT
CDR3aa: CASSRTPGTEAFF

j_gene: TRBJ1-5
v_gene: TRBV9
abundance: NA
d_gene: TRBD1
CDR3nt: TGTGCCAGCAGCTCCCGGGACAGCGATTGGAATCAGCCCCAGCATTTT
CDR3aa: CASSSRDSDWNQPQHF

j_gene: TRBJ1-5
v_gene: TRBV7-3
abundance: NA
d_gene: NA
CDR3nt: TGTGCCAGCAGCGAGGACAGAAATCAGCCCCAGCATTTT
CDR3aa: CASSEDRNQPQHF

j_gene: TRBJ2-5
v_gene: TRBV2
abundance: NA
d_gene: NA
CDR3nt: TGTGCCAGCAGTGTCCACAGGACCGAAGAGACCCAGTACTTC
CDR3aa: CASSVHRTEETQYF

j_gene: TRBJ2-6
v_gene: TRBV12-5
abundance: few
d_gene: NA
CDR3nt: TGTGCTAGTGGTTCATACCCAGCAAAGTCTGGGGCCAACGGCCTGACTTTC
CDR3aa: CASGSYPAKSGANGLTF

j_gene: TRBJ2-1
v_gene: TRBV15
abundance: NA
d_gene: TRBD1
CDR3nt: TGTGCCACCAGCCCAGACAGGGGCTCCTACAATGAGCAGTTCTTC
CDR3aa: CATSPDRGSYNEQFF

j_gene: TRBJ1-2
v_gene: TRBV7-9
abundance: NA
d_gene: NA
CDR3nt: TGTGCCAGCAGCGGGCAGGGATATGGCTACACCTTC
CDR3aa: CASSGQGYGYTF

j_gene: TRBJ2-5
v_gene: TRBV7-2
abundance: NA
d_gene: NA
CDR3nt: TGTGCCAGCAGCTATGCGGAAGAGACCCAGTACTTC
CDR3aa: CASSYAEETQYF

j_gene: TRBJ1-4
v_gene: TRBV19
abundance: NA
d_gene: TRBD1
CDR3nt: TGTGCCAGTAGTATGAGTGAATTGACAGGGGATAATGAAAAACTGTTTTTT
CDR3aa: CASSMSELTGDNEKLFF

j_gene: TRBJ2-2
v_gene: TRBV7-9
abundance: NA
d_gene: TRBD2
CDR3nt: TGTGCCGCGCCGACTAGCGGGAGGGCCCTGTCTTCGACCGGGGAGCTGTTTTTT
CDR3aa: CAAPTSGRALSSTGELFF

j_gene: TRBJ2-7
v_gene: TRBV11-1
abundance: NA
d_gene: NA
CDR3nt: TGTGCCAGCAGCCCTCCGTGGGGTGCGGGAAGCGAGCAGTACTTC
CDR3aa: CASSPPWGAGSEQYF

j_gene: TRBJ2-2
v_gene: TRBV7-6
abundance: NA
d_gene: NA
CDR3nt: TGTGCCAGCAGCTTAGCAACAGTGAACACCGGGGAGCTGTTTTTT
CDR3aa: CASSLATVNTGELFF

j_gene: TRBJ2-6
v_gene: TRBV4-3
abundance: NA
d_gene: NA
CDR3nt: TGCGCCAGCAGCCAAGAAGGGGTCAGCGGAGGACAGCTCCCCTCTGGGGCCAACGTCCTGACTTTC
CDR3aa: CASSQEGVSGGQLPSGANVLTF

j_gene: TRBJ1-4
v_gene: TRBV7-9
abundance: few
d_gene: NA
CDR3nt: TGTTCCAGCAGCTTAGTCATGGGCCCTCGAGAGGGTGAAAAACTGTTTTTT
CDR3aa: CSSSLVMGPREGEKLFF

j_gene: TRBJ2-5
v_gene: TRBV4-3
abundance: NA
d_gene: NA
CDR3nt: TGCGCCAGCAGCCAAGATCGGGGGTACCAAGAGACCCAGTACTTC
CDR3aa: CASSQDRGYQETQYF

j_gene: TRBJ1-6
v_gene: TRBV5-1
abundance: NA
d_gene: TRBD1
CDR3nt: TGCGCCAGCAGCGCTGGACAGGGGCGGTCACCCCTCCACTTT
CDR3aa: CASSAGQGRSPLHF

j_gene: TRBJ2-7
v_gene: TRBV2
abundance: NA
d_gene: TRBD2
CDR3nt: TGTGCCAGCCTGAGCTCTGGGACTAGCTTCAGGGCCGAGCAGTACTTC
CDR3aa: CASLSSGTSFRAEQYF

j_gene: TRBJ2-3
v_gene: TRBV5-1
abundance: NA
d_gene: TRBD1
CDR3nt: TGCGCCAGCAGCCTGGGGTCGCGACAGGGGGTTTCAGATACGCAGTATTTT
CDR3aa: CASSLGSRQGVSDTQYF

j_gene: TRBJ1-1
v_gene: TRBV7-9
abundance: NA
d_gene: NA
CDR3nt: TGTGCCAGCAGCTTTGAAACAGGGTCTGAAGCTTTCTTT
CDR3aa: CASSFETGSEAFF

j_gene: TRBJ1-4
v_gene: TRBV7-9
abundance: NA
d_gene: TRBD1
CDR3nt: TGTGCCAGCAGCCCCCAGGGGGCGGGTGAAAAACTGTTTTTT
CDR3aa: CASSPQGAGEKLFF

j_gene: TRBJ1-1
v_gene: TRBV12-1
abundance: few
d_gene: NA
CDR3nt: TGTGCCAGCAGCGCTGCGCGGGGGGTGAACACTGAAGCTTTCTTT
CDR3aa: CASSAARGVNTEAFF